This T cell receptor (beta chain) was obtained from a study of shared T cell receptors in the human thymus. Measured with immunoSEQ multiplex PCR; TCRdb has only the in-frame clones, and not every one. The sample holds 650,000 to 950,000 clones, 80% to 90% seen once. Germline V gives CDR1 MGHRA, CDR2 YSYEKL. V shed 3 bases and J shed 1 base, with 12 bases lying between them. The CDR3 is 15 residues long. This same sample was also taken into another study, of human thymus T cells. That report notes: Corrective heart surgery yielded the resections from which the thymus tissue came. V and J genes seemed to be used with bias in thymic and blood repertoires. Related work found strong thymic repertoire overlap between unrelated individuals.

The source is a girl in the first two years of life with a congenital heart defect. Material: thymocytes. The rearrangement joins TRBV4-1 to TRBJ1-2; the D gene is possibly TRBD1 (5 bases). This chain's CDR3 is CASSQRLQDNYGYTF. The CDR3, as DNA: TGCGCCAGCAGCCAGCGTCTACAGGATAACTATGGCTACACCTTC.